The present entry profiles one TCR beta chain with its context. PCR primers comprised 60 Vbeta and 13 Jbeta primers. Assay: immunoSEQ multiplex PCR; the TCRdb copy retains only in-frame clones and omits some. Of 110,000 to 150,000 clones detected, roughly 10% appear once; the ten largest clones hold roughly 1.9%. These data are taken from a study of cytomegalovirus exposure and HLA in healthy donors. Trimming removed 0 bases from V and 5 bases from J, with 5 bases in between. This CDR3 spans 12 amino acids. Germline CDR1 SGHRS, CDR2 YFSETQ. The chain carries TRBV5-1 and TRBJ2-5, with D unresolved. The source is a man in his fifties or sixties in good health and CMV-seronegative. The material sequenced was PBMCs. This chain's CDR3 is CASSLDRETQYF. CDR3 nucleotides: TGCGCCAGCAGCTTGGACCGGGAGACCCAGTACTTC. Looking up the rest from reference TRBV5-1 and TRBJ2-5 gives the full variable domain: KAGVTQTPRYLIKTRGQQVTLSCSPISGHRSVSWYQQTPGQGLQFLFEYFSETQRNKGNFPGRFSGRQFSNSRSEMNVSTLELGDSALYLCASSLDRETQYFGPGTRLLVL.